The 17 T cell receptor beta chains below come from one sample, sequenced in a study of CD8 T cells in ankylosing spondylitis. A single record per CDR3 protein comes from TCRdb applying MiXCR to the 5' RACE reads. The table includes hundreds of thousands of distinct CDR3 sequences, 20% detected once. The sample taken for sequencing was blood, either unsorted or a sorted T cell fraction (not recorded which). These receptors were taken from a female donor with ankylosing spondylitis or in good health (not recorded which).

This clonotype was detected only a few times. The chain is built from TRBV5-5 and TRBJ2-2, with D uncertain. The ends were cut back, 0 bases at V and 7 bases at J, with 7 bases in the middle. This CDR3 spans 13 amino acids. The germline V gene encodes CDR1 SGHKS and CDR2 YYEKEE (reference sequence). DNA of the CDR3: TGTGCCAGCAGCTTGGCCTCTATCGGGGAGCTGTTTTTT. This sequence encodes CASSLASIGELFF.

This clonotype was recorded a few times. CDR3 amino acids: CASSLRADNSPLHF. The DNA of the CDR3 is TGTGCCAGCAGCTTAAGGGCGGATAATTCACCCCTCCACTTT. The rearrangement joins TRBV7-2 to TRBJ1-6; D remains ambiguous. The CDR3 spans 14 residues. Germline lookup yields CDR1 SGHTA and CDR2 FQGNSA. With 2 bases removed from V and 5 bases from J, the gap between germline ends came to 7 bases.

The gene calls are TRBV27 and TRBJ2-3; 11 bases are a match to TRBD2. V shed 5 bases and J 1 base; nucleotides not matched to a gene: 5. CDR3 length: 16 residues. CDR1 MNHEY and CDR2 SMNVEV come from the germline V gene (reference sequence). DNA of the CDR3: TGTGCCAGCAGTCTGCTAGCGGGAGGAGGCACAGATACGCAGTATTTT. Protein product: CASSLLAGGGTDTQYF.

This clonotype came up a few times. The chain links TRBV7-9 to TRBJ2-7; D may be TRBD1 (6 bases). Germline CDR1 reads SEHNR; CDR2 reads FQNEAQ (reference sequence). The CDR3 sequence is 14 residues long. Trimming took 2 bases from V and 2 from J, leaving 10 bases between them. CDR3 nucleotides: TGTGCCAGCAGCTTAAGTAACAGGGCCTACGAGCAGTACTTC. It encodes CASSLSNRAYEQYF.

V is TRBV12-3 or TRBV12-4 and J is TRBJ1-6; D remains ambiguous. The CDR3 runs to 15 residues. V lost 4 bases, J lost 7 bases, and 14 bases lay in between. The CDR3 DNA reads TGTGCCAGCAGTTCCGCGGGCCCGGCGAATTCACCCCTCCACTTT. This codes for CASSSAGPANSPLHF.

The chain links TRBV6-2 or TRBV6-3 to TRBJ2-1; 7 positions agree with TRBD2. Germline V gene sequence: CDR1 MNHEY, CDR2 SVGEGT. This CDR3 is built from 16 residues. V lost 8 bases, J lost 7 bases, and 17 bases stayed unmatched. Here the CDR3 reads CASGYSGSNRRNEQFF. CDR3 DNA: TGTGCCAGCGGGTATAGCGGGTCCAACCGGAGGAATGAGCAGTTCTTC.

This clonotype turned up a few times. The chain employs TRBV20-1 and TRBJ2-7; 12 nucleotides line up with TRBD2. V lost 5 bases, J lost 4 bases, and 6 bases stayed unmatched. The CDR3 contains 14 residues. Germline-derived CDR1 and CDR2 are DFQATT and SNEGSKA (reference sequence). CDR3: CSASSGRASYEQYF. The DNA of the CDR3 is TGCAGTGCTTCTAGCGGGAGGGCCTCGTACGAGCAGTACTTC.

This clonotype was counted a few times. The V gene is TRBV28, the J gene TRBJ2-1, with TRBD1 identical over 11 bases. There are 17 residues in the CDR3. J gave up 8 bases and V 4 bases, and 13 bases lay outside the gene matches. Germline lookup yields CDR1 MDHEN and CDR2 SYDVKM. CDR3 amino acids: CASSSSGTGGIRDEQFF. The DNA for the CDR3 is TGTGCCAGCAGTTCATCCGGGACAGGGGGTATTAGGGATGAGCAGTTCTTC.

This clonotype has at least ten counts. The chain employs TRBV5-5 and TRBJ1-2; D uncertain. CDR3 length equals 13 residues. CDR1 and CDR2 from the germline V gene are SGHKS and YYEKEE (reference sequence). V lost 0 bases and J 2 bases, leaving 5 bases between the germline ends. CDR3 protein: CASSLDRNYGYTF. In nucleotides, the CDR3 is TGTGCCAGCAGCTTGGACAGAAACTATGGCTACACCTTC.

The V call is TRBV20-1, the J call TRBJ2-1; perhaps TRBD2 as D (6 bases). From germline, CDR1 is DFQATT and CDR2 SNEGSKA (reference sequence). The CDR3 consists of 14 residues. V gave up 3 bases and J gave up 10 bases, with 19 bases separating them. The CDR3 here is CSASPGLGRGEQFF. As DNA, the CDR3 is TGCAGTGCTAGTCCGGGACTCGGCCGGGGGGAGCAGTTCTTC.

V is TRBV7-6 and J is TRBJ2-1; no reliable D call. CDR1 is SGHVS and CDR2 is FNYEAQ in the germline V gene. The CDR3 is 13 amino acids. The germline V and J ends were trimmed by 5 bases and 5 bases, with 10 bases remaining between them. The CDR3 is CASSPTLDNEQFF. For the CDR3, the DNA is TGTGCCAGCAGCCCAACCCTGGACAATGAGCAGTTCTTC.

The CDR3: CASSVDPGGNTEAFF. In DNA, the CDR3 is TGTGCCAGCAGCGTAGATCCAGGGGGGAACACTGAAGCTTTCTTT. This sequence joins TRBV9 and TRBJ1-1, with TRBD1 identical over 7 bases. V lost 0 bases and J lost 1; bases outside the gene matches: 3. Germline V lookup: CDR1 SGDLS, CDR2 YYNGEE. The CDR3 extends over 15 amino acids. Looking up the rest from reference TRBV9 and TRBJ1-1 gives the full variable domain: DSGVTQTPKHLITATGQRVTLRCSPRSGDLSVYWYQQSLDQGLQFLIQYYNGEERAKGNILERFSAQQFPDLHSELNLSSLELGDSALYFCASSVDPGGNTEAFFGQGTRLTVV.

The chain recombines TRBV20-1 with TRBJ1-1; unclear D gene. The CDR3 extends over 13 amino acids. The germline gives CDR1 DFQATT, CDR2 SNEGSKA (reference sequence). Deletions cut 0 bases from V and 1 base from J, with 6 bases between. The CDR3 DNA follows: TGCAGTGCTAGAGATTTCGGGAACACTGAAGCTTTCTTT. Translated, it gives CSARDFGNTEAFF.

This chain connects TRBV9 to TRBJ1-2; D might be TRBD1 (5 bases). The CDR3 extends over 14 amino acids. Germline CDR1 is SGDLS and CDR2 is YYNGEE. The V and J ends lost 4 bases and 4 bases respectively, with 14 bases between them. The CDR3 region has the DNA TGTGCCAGCAGCCCCACGGGGGTCAGCTATGGCTACACCTTC. Amino acids: CASSPTGVSYGYTF.

A few counts support this clonotype. The rearrangement joins TRBV5-4 to TRBJ2-7, with D unresolved. The germline V gene has CDR1 SGHNT and CDR2 YYREEE (reference sequence). V lost 4 bases, J lost 0 bases, and 14 bases lay in between. This CDR3 contains 15 residues. The CDR3, as DNA: TGTGCCAGCAGCCACCCCAGACTTTCCTCCTACGAGCAGTACTTC. This encodes CASSHPRLSSYEQYF. Filled out from reference TRBV5-4 and TRBJ2-7, the complete variable domain reads ETGVTQSPTHLIKTRGQQVTLRCSSQSGHNTVSWYQQALGQGPQFIFQYYREEENGRGNFPPRFSGLQFPNYSSELNVNALELDDSALYLCASSHPRLSSYEQYFGPGTRLTVT.

This clonotype was observed many times. The chain couples TRBV6-2 or TRBV6-3 to TRBJ1-6, with unresolved D. The V gene's germline CDR1 is MNHEY and CDR2 SVGEGT. The CDR3 is 14 residues long. V lost 5 bases, J lost 4 bases, and 9 bases lay in between. CDR3 in DNA: TGTGCCAGCAGTATCGAAGGATATAATTCACCCCTCCACTTT. This translates into CASSIEGYNSPLHF.

The genes are TRBV7-8 and TRBJ2-1; TRBD2 matches 11 bases. Germline CDR1 SGHVS, CDR2 FQNEAQ. The CDR3 covers 14 residues. With V trimmed by 6 bases and J by 5 bases, 3 bases remained unmatched. The CDR3 loop is CASRRLAGHNEQFF. CDR3 in DNA: TGTGCCAGCAGGAGACTAGCGGGGCACAATGAGCAGTTCTTC.